These 15 T cell receptor beta chains share one sample of origin, sequenced in a study of T cells in Graves' hyperthyroidism and ophthalmopathy. The investigators amplified TCR beta CDR3 regions from RNA transcripts. Researchers ran a first-round RT-PCR on the TCR CDR3 using the HTBI primer set. TCRdb re-derived calls from the multiplex PCR reads in MiXCR, one entry per CDR3 protein. The top ten hold less than 9% of the sample, which has approximately 600,000 distinct CDR3 sequences, more than 13% seen once. The specimen was blood. These TCRs come from a woman aged 18-29 years with Graves' ophthalmopathy.

This clonotype was observed at least ten times. In DNA, the CDR3 is TGCGCCAGCAGCCAAGATTCAATCTCTGCGGGTGGCTACACCTTC. This gives the protein CASSQDSISAGGYTF. The J gene is TRBJ1-2, the V gene TRBV4-1; D unresolved. V lost 0 bases, J lost 7 bases, and 15 bases lay in between. CDR3 length: 15 amino acids. The V gene's germline CDR1 is MGHRA and CDR2 YSYEKL.

This clonotype was seen many times. The chain recombines TRBV7-2 with TRBJ1-1, with 8 bases fitting TRBD1. The trim removed 0 bases at V and 4 bases at J, leaving 1 base unmatched. CDR1 is SGHTA, CDR2 FQGNSA, per germline. The CDR3 is 14 residues long. The CDR3 bases are TGTGCCAGCAGCTTAGCACAGGGGGTCACTGAAGCTTTCTTT. Its protein is CASSLAQGVTEAFF.

The V gene is TRBV6-5, the J gene TRBJ2-4; D is undetermined. In germline, CDR1 is MNHEY, CDR2 SVGAGI. The CDR3 totals 14 residues. The ends were cut back, 0 bases at V and 0 bases at J, with 3 bases in the middle. CDR3 DNA sequence: TGTGCCAGCAGTTACTCAGAAGCCAAAAACATTCAGTACTTC. Encoded protein: CASSYSEAKNIQYF.

This clonotype was found many times. The V call is TRBV6-2 or TRBV6-3, the J call TRBJ1-1, with D hard to call. V dropped 2 bases and J dropped 5 bases, with 9 bases sitting between them. Germline CDR1 is MNHEY and CDR2 is SVGEGT. This CDR3 is 13 amino acids long. The CDR3 sequence: CASSYGVRTEAFF. CDR3 coding DNA: TGTGCCAGCAGTTACGGAGTGAGGACTGAAGCTTTCTTT.

At least ten counts were recorded for this clonotype. This rearrangement joins TRBV7-9 to TRBJ1-1; weak D call: TRBD1 (6 bases). Germline CDR1 is SEHNR and CDR2 is FQNEAQ (reference sequence). V lost 2 bases and J 4 bases, leaving 14 bases between the germline ends. CDR3 length equals 15 residues. DNA of the CDR3: TGTGCCAGCAGCTTATGGAGGGACACGTCCACTGAAGCTTTCTTT. It translates to CASSLWRDTSTEAFF.

This clonotype was detected ten times or more. The rearrangement links TRBV5-1 to TRBJ2-3; 9 bases line up with TRBD2. Germline V gene lookup returns CDR1 SGHRS and CDR2 YFSETQ. The CDR3 has 15 residues. The ends lost 0 bases at V and 4 bases at J; junction bases unmatched: 3. CDR3 in DNA: TGCGCCAGCAGCTTGGCTAGCGGGACTTCAGATACGCAGTATTTT. Amino acids: CASSLASGTSDTQYF.

This clonotype was seen ten or more times. V usage is TRBV28 and J usage is TRBJ2-7; TRBD2 might be the D (6 bases). The V and J ends lost 7 bases and 2 bases respectively, with 18 bases between them. Germline V gene sequence: CDR1 MDHEN, CDR2 SYDVKM. CDR3 size: 15 residues. The CDR3 region is CASTTWTRRAYEQYF. For the CDR3, the DNA is TGTGCCAGCACTACCTGGACCCGGAGGGCCTACGAGCAGTACTTC.

The table lists this clonotype with many counts. The rearrangement links TRBV27 to TRBJ2-1, with 14 bases lining up with TRBD2. This CDR3 has 15 residues. V shed 4 bases, J shed 6 bases, and the junction held 2 bases outside the gene matches. Germline-derived CDR1 and CDR2 are MNHEY and SMNVEV (reference sequence). CDR3 sequence: CASSSTSGRANEQFF. The CDR3 DNA reads TGTGCCAGCAGTTCGACTAGCGGGAGGGCCAATGAGCAGTTCTTC.

In nucleotides, the CDR3 is TGCGCCAGCAGCCAAAGAGGCCCCAGACAGGGGGAGCTAACAGATACGCAGTATTTT. It codes for CASSQRGPRQGELTDTQYF. The J gene is TRBJ2-3, the V gene TRBV4-1; 9 bases are a match to TRBD1. V lost 2 bases and J lost 3; bases outside the gene matches: 15. Looked up from germline, CDR1 is MGHRA and CDR2 is YSYEKL. CDR3 length equals 19 residues.

The sample holds many counts of this clonotype. The chain carries TRBV7-3 and TRBJ1-2; TRBD1 is a possible D gene (6 bases). The V gene's germline CDR1 is SGHTA and CDR2 FQGTGA. V lost 1 base, J lost 4 bases, and 10 bases lay in between. CDR3 size: 14 residues. CDR3 sequence (DNA): TGTGCCAGCAGCTTAAAGGGGGAGGTCTATGGCTACACCTTC. This sequence encodes CASSLKGEVYGYTF.

The J gene is TRBJ1-4, the V gene TRBV20-1; 7 bases agree with TRBD1. V was pared by 5 bases and J by 7 bases, with 7 bases of the junction left unmatched. CDR3 length equals 13 residues. The germline V gene encodes CDR1 DFQATT and CDR2 SNEGSKA (reference sequence). CDR3 residues: CSAPQGVGEKLFF. The CDR3 DNA is TGCAGTGCTCCTCAGGGGGTGGGTGAAAAACTGTTTTTT.

This clonotype was seen many times. The V gene is TRBV27, the J gene TRBJ2-2, with D unresolved. This CDR3 is 15 amino acids long. Deletions cut 2 bases from V and 2 bases from J, with 9 bases between. Germline CDR1 MNHEY, CDR2 SMNVEV (reference sequence). The CDR3 bases are TGTGCCAGCAGTTTAGGCAGCCCTAACACCGGGGAGCTGTTTTTT. Translation gives CASSLGSPNTGELFF.

This clonotype has a count of ten or more. This chain connects TRBV5-7 to TRBJ2-5; D is unresolved. TRBV5-7 is noted as an ORF with a role that remains uncertain. Between the trimmed V and J ends, which lost 2 bases and 1 base, there was a span of 9 bases. This CDR3 is 14 amino acids long. The CDR3 nucleotides read TGTGCCAGCAGCTTCAAAGACCTCCAAGAGACCCAGTACTTC. This gives the protein CASSFKDLQETQYF.

This clonotype has ten or more counts. V usage is TRBV12-3 or TRBV12-4 and J usage is TRBJ1-5; D remains unclear. There are 12 residues in the CDR3. V was cut by 5 bases and J by 5 bases, with 7 bases left in between. The CDR3 DNA is TGTGCCAGCAGTGTAGGAGATCAGCCCCAGCATTTT. This codes for CASSVGDQPQHF.

This clonotype has ten or more counts. V usage is TRBV28 and J usage is TRBJ1-1, with D perhaps TRBD1 (5 bases). The ends were cut back, 6 bases at V and 4 bases at J, with 21 bases in the middle. The CDR3 length is 16 residues. CDR1 is MDHEN and CDR2 is SYDVKM in the germline V gene. The CDR3 here is CASSLPLREISTEAFF. The CDR3 bases are TGTGCCAGCAGCCTACCGCTCAGGGAAATTAGCACTGAAGCTTTCTTT.